This is a list of T cell receptor beta chains from one sample in a study of blood T cell repertoires in COVID-19. Here immunoSEQ multiplex PCR was the method, and the copy in TCRdb shows in-frame clones only, minus some. The sample yields around 230,000 clones, about 87% seen once. Sequencing input: PBMCs or T cells enriched from blood (not recorded which). These receptor sequences come from a woman between 40 and 50 years old with acute COVID-19. Each CDR3 is given with its conserved first and last residue. Fields, in order: J gene, V gene, clone size, D gene, CDR3 protein, CDR3 DNA. D genes are given only for firm matches. The size field is filled for only some rows; it gives once, few, many or a size class.

>TRBJ2-1|TRBV20-1|NA|TRBD2
CSASGGFLAGSYNEQFF
TGCAGTGCTAGTGGGGGATTCCTAGCGGGATCCTACAATGAGCAGTTCTTC
>TRBJ2-4|TRBV27|NA|NA
CASSALTGRKGAKNIQYF
TGTGCCAGCAGCGCTCTGACAGGGAGGAAAGGTGCCAAAAACATTCAGTACTTC
>TRBJ1-3|TRBV19|few|NA
CASKRAGDGNTIYF
TGTGCCAGTAAAAGGGCGGGAGACGGAAACACCATATATTTT
>TRBJ1-3|TRBV29-1|NA|TRBD1
CSATGQAGNTIYF
TGCAGCGCCACGGGACAGGCTGGAAACACCATATATTTT
>TRBJ2-7|TRBV4-1|NA|NA
CASSQLPGPPGIYEQYF
TGCGCCAGCAGCCAATTACCCGGACCCCCGGGGATCTACGAGCAGTACTTC
>TRBJ2-5|TRBV2|NA|TRBD2
CASSRDGGARETQYF
TGTGCCAGCAGCAGAGACGGGGGGGCCAGGGAGACCCAGTACTTC
>TRBJ2-5|TRBV10-3|NA|TRBD1
CAISPGQRVQETQYF
TGTGCCATCAGTCCGGGACAGAGGGTTCAAGAGACCCAGTACTTC
>TRBJ2-5|TRBV7-2|NA|NA
CASSSSVQETQYF
TGTGCCAGCAGCTCTAGCGTCCAAGAGACCCAGTACTTC
>TRBJ2-1|TRBV18|NA|NA
CASSPPGQGRWDEQFF
TGTGCCAGCTCACCACCGGGACAAGGACGATGGGATGAGCAGTTCTTC
>TRBJ1-3|TRBV6-5|NA|NA
CASRPQGSAGNTIYF
TGTGCCAGCAGGCCTCAGGGGAGTGCGGGAAACACCATATATTTT
>TRBJ2-1|TRBV7-9|NA|NA
CASSLVLGLYPQFF
TGTGCCAGCAGCTTAGTTCTCGGGTTATACCCTCAGTTCTTC
>TRBJ1-3|TRBV10-3|NA|NA
CAISEPDTRDTIYF
TGTGCCATCAGTGAGCCAGATACGAGGGACACCATATATTTT
>TRBJ1-3|TRBV5-4|NA|TRBD1
CASSVDRVGNTIYF
TGTGCCAGCAGCGTCGACAGGGTTGGAAACACCATATATTTT
>TRBJ2-7|TRBV6-5|NA|TRBD2
CASRGLGTYEQYF
TGTGCCAGCAGGGGACTAGGGACCTACGAGCAGTACTTC
>TRBJ2-2|TRBV7-2|NA|NA
CASSTGPGVGELFF
TGTGCCAGCAGCACTGGACCCGGGGTCGGGGAGCTGTTTTTT
>TRBJ2-3|TRBV9|NA|NA
CASSGTQAGSTDTQYF
TGTGCCAGCAGCGGCACCCAGGCGGGAAGCACAGATACGCAGTATTTT
>TRBJ2-3|TRBV29-1|NA|NA
CSVESPGVSTDTQYF
TGCAGCGTTGAATCTCCGGGGGTGAGCACAGATACGCAGTATTTT
>TRBJ1-3|TRBV9|NA|NA
CASSVGGVGTNTIYF
TGTGCCAGCAGCGTGGGGGGAGTAGGGACAAACACCATATATTTT
>TRBJ2-6|TRBV18|NA|NA
CASSPFGQGTSGANVLTF
TGTGCCAGCTCACCATTTGGGCAGGGGACCTCTGGGGCCAACGTCCTGACTTTC
>TRBJ2-2|TRBV4-3|NA|TRBD2
CASSQGITASGGTGELFF
TGCGCCAGCAGCCAAGGAATTACGGCTAGCGGGGGTACCGGGGAGCTGTTTTTT
>TRBJ2-5|TRBV7-2|NA|NA
CASSFTYQETQYF
TGTGCCAGCAGCTTTACTTACCAAGAGACCCAGTACTTC
>TRBJ1-2|TRBV27|NA|TRBD1
CASSRYTTGNYGYTF
TGTGCCAGCAGCCGATATACGACAGGGAACTATGGCTACACCTTC
>TRBJ1-6|TRBV19|NA|NA
CASSTGRSGAPLHF
TGTGCCAGTAGTACCGGTCGATCCGGGGCACCCCTCCACTTT
>TRBJ1-1|TRBV7-2|once|NA
CASSLGAASLRTEAFF
TGTGCCAGCAGCTTGGGGGCAGCTTCTCTTCGCACTGAAGCTTTCTTT
>TRBJ1-6|TRBV18|NA|TRBD1
CASSPRDRVRGSPLHF
TGTGCCAGCTCACCGCGGGACAGGGTACGGGGTTCACCCCTCCACTTT
>TRBJ2-1|TRBV7-2|NA|NA
CASSLGGALYNEQFF
TGTGCCAGCAGCTTAGGCGGGGCCCTCTACAATGAGCAGTTCTTC
>TRBJ2-5|TRBV11-3|NA|NA
CASSQQETQYF
TGTGCCAGCAGCCAACAAGAGACCCAGTACTTC
>TRBJ1-5|TRBV29-1|NA|TRBD1
CSGGQGLDQPQHF
TGCAGCGGGGGACAGGGCCTAGATCAGCCCCAGCATTTT
>TRBJ2-5|TRBV18|NA|NA
CASSPLSAPWSSQETQYF
TGTGCCAGCTCACCACTATCCGCCCCCTGGTCCAGCCAAGAGACCCAGTACTTC
>TRBJ2-1|TRBV6-4|NA|NA
CASSDYRGEQFF
TGTGCCAGCAGTGATTATAGGGGTGAGCAGTTCTTC
>TRBJ2-3|TRBV19|once|NA
CASSIIASGVTDTQYF
TGTGCCAGTAGTATAATCGCTTCCGGGGTCACAGATACGCAGTATTTT
>TRBJ2-3|TRBV9|NA|TRBD1
CASSEAPGQGKDTQYF
TGTGCCAGCAGCGAGGCCCCGGGACAGGGGAAAGATACGCAGTATTTT
>TRBJ1-2|TRBV28|NA|TRBD1
CASSWDRGLGYTF
TGTGCCAGTAGCTGGGACAGGGGGCTTGGCTACACCTTC
>TRBJ1-5|TRBV20-1|once|TRBD1
CSASTGDQPQHF
TGCAGTGCTAGTACAGGGGATCAGCCCCAGCATTTT
>TRBJ1-2|TRBV9|NA|TRBD1
CASNPRTGVGGYTF
TGTGCCAGCAACCCCCGGACAGGTGTTGGGGGCTACACCTTC
>TRBJ2-3|TRBV9|NA|TRBD2
CASSTHKTSGGAFRGTDTQYF
TGTGCCAGCAGCACCCACAAGACTAGCGGGGGGGCCTTTCGTGGCACAGATACGCAGTATTTT
>TRBJ2-1|TRBV30|NA|NA
CAWSQPTGTYNEQFF
TGTGCCTGGAGTCAGCCGACCGGGACTTACAATGAGCAGTTCTTC
>TRBJ1-2|TRBV10-3|NA|TRBD1
CAISDIGQGANYGYTF
TGTGCCATCAGTGATATTGGGCAGGGGGCTAACTATGGCTACACCTTC
>TRBJ1-4|TRBV27|NA|NA
CASSLRGSSNEKLFF
TGTGCCAGCAGTTTAAGAGGGTCGTCGAATGAAAAACTGTTTTTT
>TRBJ1-2|TRBV7-2|NA|NA
CASSFGGRERYTF
TGTGCCAGCAGCTTTGGGGGGAGGGAACGCTACACCTTC
>TRBJ1-5|TRBV7-2|NA|TRBD1
CASSRLTGVDQPQHF
TGTGCCAGCAGCCGTCTGACAGGGGTGGATCAGCCCCAGCATTTT
>TRBJ2-5|TRBV29-1|NA|TRBD1
CSVPWDRGLQETQYF
TGCAGCGTCCCGTGGGACAGGGGGCTTCAAGAGACCCAGTACTTC
>TRBJ2-7|TRBV6-2/TRBV6-3|NA|TRBD1
CASSGTAYEQYF
TGTGCCAGCAGTGGGACAGCCTACGAGCAGTACTTC
>TRBJ1-5|TRBV2|NA|NA
CASRLDQPQHF
TGTGCCAGCAGGCTAGATCAGCCCCAGCATTTT
>TRBJ2-7|TRBV12-5|NA|TRBD1
CASGRQGLTYEQYF
TGTGCTAGTGGTCGACAGGGGCTAACCTACGAGCAGTACTTC
>TRBJ1-3|TRBV13|NA|TRBD1
CASSLGQGARGGNTIYF
TGTGCCAGCAGCTTAGGACAGGGGGCGCGAGGAGGAAACACCATATATTTT
>TRBJ2-5|TRBV10-1|NA|NA
CASSEGGETQYF
TGCGCCAGCAGTGAAGGGGGAGAGACCCAGTACTTC
>TRBJ1-3|TRBV12-5|NA|TRBD1
CASGLVLGTGALGGNTIYF
TGTGCTAGTGGTTTGGTACTCGGGACAGGGGCACTGGGTGGAAACACCATATATTTT
>TRBJ2-2|TRBV10-2|NA|NA
CASSGGQSTGELFF
TGCGCCAGCAGTGGGGGGCAAAGCACCGGGGAGCTGTTTTTT
>TRBJ2-7|TRBV10-3|NA|TRBD2
CAISDRRTSGYEQYF
TGTGCCATCAGTGATCGGAGGACTAGCGGTTACGAGCAGTACTTC
>TRBJ1-3|TRBV25-1|NA|NA
CASSEQGRRGGNTIYF
TGTGCCAGCAGTGAACAGGGTCGTAGGGGAGGAAACACCATATATTTT
>TRBJ1-2|TRBV12-3/TRBV12-4|NA|NA
CASSLTDRLGYTF
TGTGCCAGCAGTTTAACTGACAGGCTAGGCTACACCTTC
>TRBJ1-3|TRBV2|NA|NA
CASSEAGGFAGNTIYF
TGTGCCAGCAGTGAAGCGGGCGGGTTCGCCGGAAACACCATATATTTT